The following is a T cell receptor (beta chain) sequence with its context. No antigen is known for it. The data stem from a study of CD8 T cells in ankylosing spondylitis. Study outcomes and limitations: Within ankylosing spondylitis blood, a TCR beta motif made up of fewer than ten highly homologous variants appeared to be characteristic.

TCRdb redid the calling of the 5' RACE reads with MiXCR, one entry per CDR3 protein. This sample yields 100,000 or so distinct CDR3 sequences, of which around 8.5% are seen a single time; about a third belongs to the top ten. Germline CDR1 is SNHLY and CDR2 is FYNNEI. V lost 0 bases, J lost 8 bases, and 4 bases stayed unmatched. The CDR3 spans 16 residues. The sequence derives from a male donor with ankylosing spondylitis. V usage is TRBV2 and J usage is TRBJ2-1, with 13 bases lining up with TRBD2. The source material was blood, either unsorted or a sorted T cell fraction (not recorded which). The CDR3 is CASSEALAGGPDEQFF. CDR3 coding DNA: TGTGCCAGCAGTGAAGCACTAGCGGGAGGGCCCGATGAGCAGTTCTTC.